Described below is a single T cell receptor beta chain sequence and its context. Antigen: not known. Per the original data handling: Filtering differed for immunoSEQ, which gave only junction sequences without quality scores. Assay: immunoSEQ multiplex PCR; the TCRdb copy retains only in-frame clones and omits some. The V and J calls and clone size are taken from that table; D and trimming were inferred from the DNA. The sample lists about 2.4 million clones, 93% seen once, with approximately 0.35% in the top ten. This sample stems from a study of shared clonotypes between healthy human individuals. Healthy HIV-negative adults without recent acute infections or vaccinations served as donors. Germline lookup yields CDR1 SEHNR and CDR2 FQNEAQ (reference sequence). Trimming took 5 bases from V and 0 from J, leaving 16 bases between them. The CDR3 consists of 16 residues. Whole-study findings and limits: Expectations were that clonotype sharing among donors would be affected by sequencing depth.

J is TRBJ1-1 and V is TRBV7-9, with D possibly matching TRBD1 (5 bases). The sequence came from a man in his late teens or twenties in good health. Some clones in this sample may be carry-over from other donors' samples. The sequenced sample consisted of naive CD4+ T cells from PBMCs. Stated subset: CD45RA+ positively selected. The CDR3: CASSLGAGSMNTEAFF. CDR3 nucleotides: TGTGCCAGCAGCCTCGGGGCAGGGAGTATGAACACTGAAGCTTTCTTT.